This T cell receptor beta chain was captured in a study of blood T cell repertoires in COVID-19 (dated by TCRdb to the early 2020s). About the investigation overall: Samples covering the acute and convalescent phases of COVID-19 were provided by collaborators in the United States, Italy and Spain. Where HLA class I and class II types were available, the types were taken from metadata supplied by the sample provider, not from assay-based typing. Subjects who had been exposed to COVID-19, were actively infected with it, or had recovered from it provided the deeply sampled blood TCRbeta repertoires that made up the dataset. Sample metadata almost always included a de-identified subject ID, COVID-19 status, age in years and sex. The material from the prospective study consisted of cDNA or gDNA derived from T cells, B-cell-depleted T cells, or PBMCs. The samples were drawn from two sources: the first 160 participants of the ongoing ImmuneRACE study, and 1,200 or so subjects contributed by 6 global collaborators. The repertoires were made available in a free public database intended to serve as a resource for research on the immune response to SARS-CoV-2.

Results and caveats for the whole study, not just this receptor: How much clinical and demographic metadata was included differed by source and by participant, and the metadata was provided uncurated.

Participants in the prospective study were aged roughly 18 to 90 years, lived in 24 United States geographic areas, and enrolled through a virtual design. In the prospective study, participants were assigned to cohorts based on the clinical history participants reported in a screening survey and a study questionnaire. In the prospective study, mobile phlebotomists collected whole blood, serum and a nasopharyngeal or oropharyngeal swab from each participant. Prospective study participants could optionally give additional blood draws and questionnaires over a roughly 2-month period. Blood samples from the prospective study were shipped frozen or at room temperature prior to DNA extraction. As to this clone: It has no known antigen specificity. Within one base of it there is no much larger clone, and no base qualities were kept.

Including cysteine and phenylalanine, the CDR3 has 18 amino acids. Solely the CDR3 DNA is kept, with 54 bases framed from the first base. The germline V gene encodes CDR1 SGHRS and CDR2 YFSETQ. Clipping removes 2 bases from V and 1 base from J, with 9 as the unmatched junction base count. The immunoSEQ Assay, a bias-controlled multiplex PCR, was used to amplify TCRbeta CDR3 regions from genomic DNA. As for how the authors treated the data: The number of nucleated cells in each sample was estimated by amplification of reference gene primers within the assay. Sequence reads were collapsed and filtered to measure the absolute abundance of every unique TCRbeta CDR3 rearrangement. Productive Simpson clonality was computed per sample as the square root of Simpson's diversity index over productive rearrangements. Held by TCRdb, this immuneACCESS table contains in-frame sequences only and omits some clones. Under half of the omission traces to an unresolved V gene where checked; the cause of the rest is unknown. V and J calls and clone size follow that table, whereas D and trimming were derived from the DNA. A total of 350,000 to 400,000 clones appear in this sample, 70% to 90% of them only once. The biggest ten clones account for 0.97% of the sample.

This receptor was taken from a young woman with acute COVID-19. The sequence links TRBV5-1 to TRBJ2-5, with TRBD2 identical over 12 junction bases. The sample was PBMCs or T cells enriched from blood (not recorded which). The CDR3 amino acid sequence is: CASSFGRTSGEVQETQYF. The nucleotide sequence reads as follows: TGCGCCAGCAGCTTCGGTCGGACTAGCGGGGAAGTCCAAGAGACCCAGTACTTC.